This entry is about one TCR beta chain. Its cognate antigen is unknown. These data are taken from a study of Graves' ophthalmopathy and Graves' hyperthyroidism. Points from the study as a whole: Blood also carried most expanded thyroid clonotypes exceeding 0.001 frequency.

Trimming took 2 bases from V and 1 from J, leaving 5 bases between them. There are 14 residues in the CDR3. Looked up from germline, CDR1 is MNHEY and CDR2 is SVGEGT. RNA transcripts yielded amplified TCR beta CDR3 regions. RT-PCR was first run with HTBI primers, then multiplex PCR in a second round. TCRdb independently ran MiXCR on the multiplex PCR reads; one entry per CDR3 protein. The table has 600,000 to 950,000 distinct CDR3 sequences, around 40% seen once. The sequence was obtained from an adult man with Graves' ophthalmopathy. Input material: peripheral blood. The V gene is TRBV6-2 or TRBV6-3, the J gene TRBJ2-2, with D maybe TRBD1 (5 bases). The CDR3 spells CASSYQGNTGELFF. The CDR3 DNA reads TGTGCCAGCAGTTACCAGGGGAACACCGGGGAGCTGTTTTTT.